Listed here are 21 T cell receptor beta chains from one sample, sequenced in a study of blood T cell repertoires in COVID-19. Generated by immunoSEQ multiplex PCR, the TCRdb table keeps only in-frame clones and is missing some. This sample has roughly 150,000 clones, with 80% to 90% found just once. The sample was peripheral blood. These receptor sequences come from a man younger than 35 with COVID-19, enrolled during active disease.

This rearrangement joins TRBV4-1 to TRBJ2-1, with TRBD2 matching 7 bases. The CDR3 runs 17 residues. Germline CDR1 is MGHRA and CDR2 is YSYEKL. Trimming took 0 bases from V and 5 from J; bases not matched to a gene: 10. In DNA, the CDR3 is TGCGCCAGCAGCCAAGATCCCCCCGGAGGGAGGGACAATGAGCAGTTCTTC. It specifies CASSQDPPGGRDNEQFF.

The V and J genes are TRBV7-2 and TRBJ2-1, with a weak D call TRBD1 (5 bases). The germline gives CDR1 SGHTA, CDR2 FQGNSA. This CDR3 contains 14 residues. V was pared by 1 base and J by 6 bases, with 10 bases between. CDR3 DNA sequence: TGTGCCAGCAGCTTAGACAGGACAAGCAATGAGCAGTTCTTC. The encoded protein is CASSLDRTSNEQFF.

This chain links TRBV9 with TRBJ2-1, with D perhaps matching TRBD2 (5 bases). Germline loops: CDR1 SGDLS, CDR2 YYNGEE. CDR3 length: 13 residues. Trimming removed 3 bases from V and 10 bases from J, with 14 bases in between. CDR3 in amino acids: CASSAEDWTEQFF. In nucleotides, the CDR3 is TGTGCCAGCAGCGCTGAGGACTGGACGGAGCAGTTCTTC.

The chain is built from TRBV27 and TRBJ2-7; TRBD2 aligns across 10 bases. Trimming at V came to 2 bases and at J to 0 bases, leaving 1 base not matched to a gene. Per germline, CDR1 MNHEY and CDR2 SMNVEV (reference sequence). This CDR3 comprises 15 residues. CDR3 protein: CASSLIAGGSYEQYF. Written as DNA, the CDR3 is TGTGCCAGCAGTTTAATAGCGGGAGGCTCCTACGAGCAGTACTTC.

The chain uses TRBV7-2 and TRBJ2-7; 13 bases align to TRBD2. The trim removed 5 bases at V and 5 bases at J, leaving 9 bases unmatched. CDR1 and CDR2 (germline): SGHTA, FQGNSA. This CDR3 has 16 residues. The CDR3 DNA is TGTGCCAGCAGCCCCCACGGACTAGCGGGAGAAAACGAGCAGTACTTC. It specifies CASSPHGLAGENEQYF. Together with reference TRBV7-2 and TRBJ2-7, the CDR3 gives the full variable domain: GAGVSQSPSNKVTEKGKDVELRCDPISGHTALYWYRQSLGQGLEFLIYFQGNSAPDKSGLPSDRFSAERTGGSVSTLTIQRTQQEDSAVYLCASSPHGLAGENEQYFGPGTRLTVT.

The rearrangement uses TRBV10-3 and TRBJ1-2; D unclear. V lost 7 bases and J lost 7, with 13 bases in between. The CDR3 loop spans 12 amino acids. Germline CDR1 reads ENHRY; CDR2 reads SYGVKD. The CDR3, as DNA: TGTGCCATCACGGGCCAGGACTCTGGCTACACCTTC. Translating it yields CAITGQDSGYTF.

The V and J genes are TRBV19 and TRBJ2-3; 11 positions agree with TRBD2. V lost 5 bases, J lost 2 bases, and 6 bases stayed unmatched. The CDR3 sequence is 16 residues long. Germline CDR1 LNHDA, CDR2 SQIVND (reference sequence). DNA for the CDR3: TGTGCCAGTAGTCCCGGACTAGCGGGCGTCACAGATACGCAGTATTTT. Translation gives CASSPGLAGVTDTQYF.

The chain combines TRBV24-1 with TRBJ2-3; the match to TRBD2 covers 15 bases. CDR1 and CDR2 (germline): KGHDR, SFDVKD. V gave up 4 bases and J gave up 9 bases; unmatched junction bases: 10. The CDR3 extends over 17 amino acids. The CDR3 nucleotides read TGTGCCACCAGTGACCCCGGCCGGACTAGCGGGAGGGGCACGCAGTATTTT. It encodes CATSDPGRTSGRGTQYF.

The chain recombines TRBV11-2 with TRBJ2-2; D perhaps matches TRBD2 (5 bases). The germline gives CDR1 SGHAT, CDR2 FQNNGV. The CDR3 has 17 residues. Trimming removed 3 bases at V and 2 bases at J, with 16 bases between. In DNA, the CDR3 is TGTGCCAGCAGCTTGCGGCTGGGAGCTTATAACACCGGGGAGCTGTTTTTT. Translated, it gives CASSLRLGAYNTGELFF.

The chain uses TRBV14 and TRBJ2-1; D not resolved. Looked up from germline, CDR1 is SGHDN and CDR2 is FVKESK. This CDR3 is built from 12 residues. V was pared by 1 base and J by 6 bases, with 4 bases between. The CDR3: CASSQGPNEQFF. Written as DNA, the CDR3 is TGTGCCAGCAGCCAAGGGCCCAATGAGCAGTTCTTC.

The chain is built from TRBV11-2 and TRBJ2-7, with 10 bases lining up with TRBD1. This CDR3 spans 18 amino acids. The V segment lost 4 bases and the J segment 2 bases; nucleotides outside the gene matches: 14. Germline V gene sequence: CDR1 SGHAT, CDR2 FQNNGV. CDR3 loop: CASSSLGRGQGEAYEQYF. DNA for the CDR3: TGTGCCAGCAGCTCATTGGGGAGAGGACAGGGGGAGGCCTACGAGCAGTACTTC.

V is TRBV6-2 or TRBV6-3 and J is TRBJ1-1; TRBD1 matches 9 bases. J gave up 6 bases and V 6 bases, and 11 bases lay outside the gene matches. The CDR3 extends over 15 amino acids. Germline CDR1 reads MNHEY; CDR2 reads SVGEGT. This CDR3 is CASSQRTGDSPEAFF. For the CDR3, the DNA is TGTGCCAGCAGCCAACGGACAGGGGATAGCCCTGAAGCTTTCTTT.

This chain joins TRBV11-3 and TRBJ2-1; TRBD2 matches 12 bases. Germline V CDR1 and CDR2: SGHNT, YENEEA. With V trimmed by 0 bases and J by 8 bases, 8 bases remained unmatched. The CDR3 has 17 amino acids. The CDR3 protein is CASSLDRASGRAHEQFF. DNA for the CDR3: TGTGCCAGCAGCTTAGATCGGGCTAGCGGGAGGGCCCATGAGCAGTTCTTC.

The chain combines TRBV11-3 with TRBJ2-2, with 8 nucleotides matching TRBD1. V gave up 3 bases and J gave up 3 bases; unmatched junction bases: 9. Per germline, CDR1 SGHNT and CDR2 YENEEA. This CDR3 has 17 residues. CDR3 DNA sequence: TGTGCCAGCAGCTTGGGTCAGGGGGCTCGGGACACCGGGGAGCTGTTTTTT. As protein: CASSLGQGARDTGELFF. The variable domain in full, completed from reference TRBV11-3 and TRBJ2-2, reads EAGVVQSPRYKIIEKKQPVAFWCNPISGHNTLYWYLQNLGQGPELLIRYENEEAVDDSQLPKDRFSAERLKGVDSTLKIQPAELGDSAVYLCASSLGQGARDTGELFFGEGSRLTVL.

The chain links TRBV5-1 to TRBJ2-3; 15 nucleotides match TRBD2. CDR1 is SGHRS and CDR2 is YFSETQ in the germline V gene. This CDR3 spans 20 amino acids. Trimming cost V 4 bases and J 0 bases; bases outside gene matches: 12. This chain's CDR3 is CASSGTVGTSGRRSTDTQYF. CDR3 bases: TGCGCCAGCAGCGGGACGGTGGGGACTAGCGGGAGGCGGAGCACAGATACGCAGTATTTT.

This chain links TRBV28 with TRBJ2-7, with 7 positions matching TRBD1. Germline CDR1 reads MDHEN; CDR2 reads SYDVKM. Trimming at V came to 6 bases and at J to 2 bases, leaving 7 bases not matched to a gene. The CDR3 is made up of 14 amino acids. CDR3 sequence (DNA): TGTGCCAGCAGCCCGACAGGGCCCCCCTACGAGCAGTACTTC. Translation gives CASSPTGPPYEQYF.

This chain links TRBV24-1 with TRBJ1-1; 9 bases fit TRBD1. Germline values: CDR1 KGHDR, CDR2 SFDVKD. CDR3 length: 13 residues. The CDR3: CATGRTGDTEAFF. CDR3 bases: TGTGCGACCGGGAGGACAGGGGACACTGAAGCTTTCTTT.

The CDR3 reads CASSLRGSNQPQHF. CDR3 DNA: TGTGCCAGCAGCCTCAGGGGAAGCAATCAGCCCCAGCATTTT. The chain combines TRBV5-8 with TRBJ1-5; maybe TRBD1 (6 bases). The CDR3 has 14 amino acids. V lost 4 bases to trimming and J lost 1 base, with 9 bases between them. The germline CDR1 and CDR2 sequences are SGHTS and YDEGEE.

The rearrangement uses TRBV5-6 and TRBJ1-2, with a tentative D call TRBD1 (6 bases). CDR1 is SGHDT, CDR2 YYEEEE, per germline. The V gene lost 4 bases and the J gene lost 12 bases, with 16 bases spanning the gap. The CDR3 contains 12 residues. CDR3 residues: CASSPGTKVHTF. In DNA, the CDR3 is TGTGCCAGCAGCCCGGGGACAAAGGTTCACACCTTC.

This chain uses TRBV7-9 with TRBJ1-6, with D tentatively TRBD1 (5 bases). Per the germline V gene, CDR1 is SEHNR and CDR2 is FQNEAQ (reference sequence). The length of the CDR3 is 15 residues. Between the trimmed V and J ends, which lost 5 bases and 5 bases, there was a span of 13 bases. In DNA form, the CDR3 reads TGTGCCAGCAGCCGAACAGGAAGAAATAATTCACCCCTCCACTTT. It specifies CASSRTGRNNSPLHF.

The chain carries TRBV7-2 and TRBJ1-6; perhaps TRBD1 as D (5 bases). Trimming pared 3 bases from V and 0 bases from J, leaving 12 bases between. Germline V gives CDR1 SGHTA, CDR2 FQGNSA. The CDR3 is 17 residues long. DNA of the CDR3: TGTGCCAGCAGCTTGGGGCAGGCGAGCTCCTATAATTCACCCCTCCACTTT. Translation: CASSLGQASSYNSPLHF.